Listed below are T cell receptor beta chains from one sample, sequenced in a study of T cell changes during pregnancy in multiple sclerosis. The table came from immunoSEQ multiplex PCR; TCRdb's copy has only in-frame clones and leaves some out. The repertoire consists of 70,000 or so clones, with approximately 91% occurring once and the leading ten covering about 0.3%. The starting material was CD4+ T cells from peripheral blood mononuclear cells, obtained after pregnancy. These TCRs come from a female donor with multiple sclerosis, enrolled in a pregnancy study. Both conserved end residues are trimmed from each CDR3. Fields, in order: J gene, clone size, V gene, CDR3 protein. Size values are once, few and many counts, or a class for expanded clones, and some rows have none.

j_call: TRBJ2-3; clone_size: NA; v_call: TRBV10-3; cdr3_aa: AISEGEVDTQY
j_call: TRBJ2-5; clone_size: NA; v_call: TRBV5-4; cdr3_aa: ASSFGAIQETQY
j_call: TRBJ2-7; clone_size: once; v_call: TRBV28; cdr3_aa: ASSFGGRRGEQD
j_call: TRBJ2-5; clone_size: NA; v_call: TRBV5-4; cdr3_aa: ASNLGGPPHLETQY
j_call: TRBJ1-5; clone_size: NA; v_call: TRBV27; cdr3_aa: ASGPGEGRNQPQH
j_call: TRBJ1-1; clone_size: NA; v_call: TRBV7-2; cdr3_aa: ASSPLAMGANTEAF
j_call: TRBJ2-5; clone_size: NA; v_call: TRBV6-1; cdr3_aa: ASTAGGETQY
j_call: TRBJ1-4; clone_size: NA; v_call: TRBV5-1; cdr3_aa: ASSPGQINEKLF
j_call: TRBJ1-2; clone_size: NA; v_call: TRBV2; cdr3_aa: ASIRDRARGGYT
j_call: TRBJ2-7; clone_size: NA; v_call: TRBV10-3; cdr3_aa: AISGQVGEQY
j_call: TRBJ2-1; clone_size: once; v_call: TRBV5-4; cdr3_aa: ASSLTSGVYNEQF
j_call: TRBJ2-7; clone_size: NA; v_call: TRBV27; cdr3_aa: ASSNSLGQGSSYEQY
j_call: TRBJ2-3; clone_size: once; v_call: TRBV5-5; cdr3_aa: ASSWGLGTDTQY
j_call: TRBJ1-5; clone_size: NA; v_call: TRBV7-9; cdr3_aa: ASSLGGAQPQH
j_call: TRBJ1-1; clone_size: NA; v_call: TRBV4-1; cdr3_aa: ASSQARQARTEAF
j_call: TRBJ2-7; clone_size: NA; v_call: TRBV6-1; cdr3_aa: ASRETGNGYEQY
j_call: TRBJ1-2; clone_size: once; v_call: TRBV6-1; cdr3_aa: ASSEVRTMGGYT
j_call: TRBJ1-2; clone_size: NA; v_call: TRBV2; cdr3_aa: ASSEADRVSGYT
j_call: TRBJ1-6; clone_size: NA; v_call: TRBV6-5; cdr3_aa: ASGDSYSPLH
j_call: TRBJ2-3; clone_size: NA; v_call: TRBV9; cdr3_aa: ASSVAQPGQGQDTQY
j_call: TRBJ1-1; clone_size: NA; v_call: TRBV18; cdr3_aa: ASSLPGQPTEAF
j_call: TRBJ2-6; clone_size: NA; v_call: TRBV27; cdr3_aa: ASSTMTGAGANVLT
j_call: TRBJ1-6; clone_size: NA; v_call: TRBV29-1; cdr3_aa: SAKGGGGHSPLH
j_call: TRBJ2-7; clone_size: NA; v_call: TRBV2; cdr3_aa: ASSEGQGLEQY
j_call: TRBJ1-4; clone_size: NA; v_call: TRBV23-1; cdr3_aa: ASSRQATNEKLF
j_call: TRBJ1-1; clone_size: NA; v_call: TRBV9; cdr3_aa: ASSIREETEAF
j_call: TRBJ2-2; clone_size: NA; v_call: TRBV10-1; cdr3_aa: ASRGGGARNTGELF
j_call: TRBJ2-5; clone_size: once; v_call: TRBV7-9; cdr3_aa: ASSLARVGETQY
j_call: TRBJ1-3; clone_size: NA; v_call: TRBV28; cdr3_aa: ASTIRPGSGEDTIY
j_call: TRBJ2-1; clone_size: NA; v_call: TRBV5-4; cdr3_aa: ASSLGRTGPSYNEQF
j_call: TRBJ1-4; clone_size: NA; v_call: TRBV7-9; cdr3_aa: ASSLAYGEKLF
j_call: TRBJ1-5; clone_size: NA; v_call: TRBV28; cdr3_aa: ASTPTGGGNQPQH
j_call: TRBJ2-5; clone_size: medium-sized; v_call: TRBV15; cdr3_aa: ATSRDPGETQY
j_call: TRBJ1-1; clone_size: NA; v_call: TRBV5-1; cdr3_aa: ASRGDRAGEAF
j_call: TRBJ2-4; clone_size: NA; v_call: TRBV5-1; cdr3_aa: ASSRTDRGLGIQY
j_call: TRBJ2-5; clone_size: NA; v_call: TRBV30; cdr3_aa: AWSVGLGGGRYSQETQY
j_call: TRBJ2-7; clone_size: NA; v_call: TRBV10-3; cdr3_aa: AISENTQQQGQY
j_call: TRBJ1-5; clone_size: NA; v_call: TRBV10-3; cdr3_aa: AISVGGGNQPQH
j_call: TRBJ2-7; clone_size: NA; v_call: TRBV7-9; cdr3_aa: ASSLGGGPYEQY
j_call: TRBJ1-1; clone_size: NA; v_call: TRBV5-6; cdr3_aa: ASSHLRQGPDKMAEAF
j_call: TRBJ1-4; clone_size: NA; v_call: TRBV7-3; cdr3_aa: ASSSSRATNEKLF
j_call: TRBJ1-1; clone_size: NA; v_call: TRBV27; cdr3_aa: ASSFPGQVFHLTEAF
j_call: TRBJ1-1; clone_size: few; v_call: TRBV30; cdr3_aa: AWSFSTNTEAF
j_call: TRBJ2-7; clone_size: NA; v_call: TRBV10-3; cdr3_aa: ATGLPRTGVFYEQY
j_call: TRBJ2-1; clone_size: NA; v_call: TRBV11-2; cdr3_aa: ASSLHRGNEQF
j_call: TRBJ2-7; clone_size: NA; v_call: TRBV2; cdr3_aa: ASSEGANSYEQY
j_call: TRBJ1-2; clone_size: NA; v_call: TRBV12-2; cdr3_aa: ASRLAWGNYGYT
j_call: NA; clone_size: once; v_call: TRBV6-5; cdr3_aa: ASSSGTSGFEQY
j_call: TRBJ1-1; clone_size: NA; v_call: TRBV18; cdr3_aa: ASSRGWDTEAF
j_call: TRBJ1-2; clone_size: few; v_call: TRBV19; cdr3_aa: ASSIGGIHTDGYT
j_call: TRBJ2-3; clone_size: NA; v_call: TRBV21-1; cdr3_aa: ASSSLPGQGSRSTDTQY
j_call: TRBJ2-1; clone_size: NA; v_call: TRBV6-5; cdr3_aa: ASSSPAGRSYNEQF